This T cell receptor beta chain comes out of a study of blood T cell repertoires in COVID-19. Study-wide context: The origin of the acute and convalescent COVID-19 samples was the United States, Italy and Spain.

In the source study's methods: For nucleated cells, counts were estimated from reference gene primer amplification. Produced via immunoSEQ multiplex PCR; TCRdb's table is partial and in-frame only. The V and J calls and clone size were taken over from that table, and D and trimming were inferred from the DNA. The sample carries approximately 200,000 clones, just under 90% recorded once. The CDR3 totals 16 residues. In germline, CDR1 is LGHNA, CDR2 YSLEER. V was cut by 4 bases and J by 0 bases, with 13 bases left in between. A Seattle source enrolled patients during active infection and followed them longitudinally.

The sample consisted of peripheral blood. The chain uses TRBV4-3 and TRBJ1-3; D remains ambiguous. This clonotype was sampled from a man aged 25-45 years with COVID-19, enrolled during active disease. The CDR3 is CASSPGGSVSGNTIYF. The CDR3 DNA reads TGCGCCAGCAGCCCAGGAGGTTCTGTCTCTGGAAACACCATATATTTT.